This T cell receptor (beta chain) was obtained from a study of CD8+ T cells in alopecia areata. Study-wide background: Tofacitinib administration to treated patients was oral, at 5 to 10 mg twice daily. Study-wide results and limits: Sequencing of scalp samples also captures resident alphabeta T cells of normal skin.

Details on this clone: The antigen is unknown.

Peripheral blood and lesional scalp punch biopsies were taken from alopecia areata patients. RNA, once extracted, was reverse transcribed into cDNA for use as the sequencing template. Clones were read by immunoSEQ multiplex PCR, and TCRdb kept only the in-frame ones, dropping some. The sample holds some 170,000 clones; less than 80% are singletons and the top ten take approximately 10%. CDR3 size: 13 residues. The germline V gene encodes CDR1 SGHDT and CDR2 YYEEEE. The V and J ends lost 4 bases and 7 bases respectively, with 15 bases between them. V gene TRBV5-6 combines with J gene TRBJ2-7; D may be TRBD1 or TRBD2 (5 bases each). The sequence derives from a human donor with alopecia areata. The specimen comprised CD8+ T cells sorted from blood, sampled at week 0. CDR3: CASSPTVGVEQYF. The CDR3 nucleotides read TGTGCCAGCAGCCCAACGGTGGGGGTAGAGCAGTACTTC.